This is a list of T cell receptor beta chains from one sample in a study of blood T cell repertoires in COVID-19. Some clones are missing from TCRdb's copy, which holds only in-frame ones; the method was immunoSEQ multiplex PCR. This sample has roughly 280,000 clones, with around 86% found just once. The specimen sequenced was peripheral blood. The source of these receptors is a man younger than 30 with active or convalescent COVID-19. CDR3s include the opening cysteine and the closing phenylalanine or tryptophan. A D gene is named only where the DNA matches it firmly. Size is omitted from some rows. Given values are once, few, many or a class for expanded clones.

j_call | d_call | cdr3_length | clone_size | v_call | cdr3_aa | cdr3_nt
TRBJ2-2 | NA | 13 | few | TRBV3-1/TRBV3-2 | CASSQVRGGELFF | TGTGCCAGCAGCCAAGTTAGAGGCGGGGAGCTGTTTTTT
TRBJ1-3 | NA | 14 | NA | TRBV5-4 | CASSSADSGNTIYF | TGTGCCAGCAGCTCAGCGGACTCTGGAAACACCATATATTTT
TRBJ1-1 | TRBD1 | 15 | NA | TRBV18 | CASSPADRDSTEAFF | TGTGCCAGCTCACCAGCGGACAGGGACAGCACTGAAGCTTTCTTT
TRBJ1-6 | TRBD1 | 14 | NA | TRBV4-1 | CASSHRDRETPLHF | TGCGCCAGCAGCCACCGGGACAGGGAGACACCCCTCCACTTT
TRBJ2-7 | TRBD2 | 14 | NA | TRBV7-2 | CASSLVGGEPGQYF | TGTGCCAGCAGCTTAGTTGGGGGGGAGCCTGGGCAGTACTTC
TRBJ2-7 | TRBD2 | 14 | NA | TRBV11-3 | CASSSPSGSYEQYF | TGTGCCAGCAGCTCTCCTAGCGGGAGCTACGAGCAGTACTTC
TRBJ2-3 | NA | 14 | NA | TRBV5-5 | CASSLSQITDTQYF | TGTGCCAGCAGCTTGAGTCAGATCACAGATACGCAGTATTTT
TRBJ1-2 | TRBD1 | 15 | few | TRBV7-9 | CASSAPGQGNYGYTF | TGTGCCAGCAGCGCTCCGGGACAGGGCAACTATGGCTACACCTTC
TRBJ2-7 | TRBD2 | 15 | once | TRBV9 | CASSYGLAGSYEQYF | TGTGCCAGCAGCTATGGACTAGCGGGGTCCTACGAGCAGTACTTC
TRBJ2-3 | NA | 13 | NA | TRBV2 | CASSPQYTDTQYF | TGTGCCAGCAGTCCACAGTACACAGATACGCAGTATTTT
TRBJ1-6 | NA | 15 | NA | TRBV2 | CASKLGDTVNSPLHF | TGTGCCAGCAAACTTGGGGACACAGTTAATTCACCCCTCCACTTT
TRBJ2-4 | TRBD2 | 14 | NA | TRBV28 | CASGGDLAKNIQYF | TGTGCCAGCGGGGGGGACCTAGCCAAAAACATTCAGTACTTC
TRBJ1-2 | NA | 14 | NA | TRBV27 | CASSLSGGIRGYTF | TGTGCCAGCAGTTTATCGGGGGGTATTCGAGGCTACACCTTC
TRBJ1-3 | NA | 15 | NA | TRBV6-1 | CASSELTGSGNTIYF | TGTGCCAGCAGTGAGTTAACAGGCTCTGGAAACACCATATATTTT
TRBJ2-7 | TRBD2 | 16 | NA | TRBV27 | CASAAGGSFGAYEQYF | TGTGCCAGTGCAGCGGGAGGATCCTTCGGGGCCTACGAGCAGTACTTC
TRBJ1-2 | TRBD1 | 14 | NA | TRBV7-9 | CASSSSGTGLGYTF | TGTGCCAGCAGCTCCTCCGGGACAGGGCTCGGCTACACCTTC
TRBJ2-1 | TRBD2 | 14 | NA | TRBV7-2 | CASSLGLAHNEQFF | TGTGCCAGCAGCTTAGGACTAGCCCACAATGAGCAGTTCTTC
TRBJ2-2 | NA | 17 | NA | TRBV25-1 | CASSASRDILNTGELFF | TGTGCCAGCAGTGCGTCCCGGGACATCCTAAACACCGGGGAGCTGTTTTTT
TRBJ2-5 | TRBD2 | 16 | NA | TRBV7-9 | CASSYYIAGGPETQYF | TGTGCCAGCAGCTACTACATAGCGGGGGGGCCGGAGACCCAGTACTTC
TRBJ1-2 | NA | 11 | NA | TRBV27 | CASSNGVGYTF | TGTGCCAGCTCCAACGGGGTTGGCTACACCTTC
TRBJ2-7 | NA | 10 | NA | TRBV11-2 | CASSQYEQYF | TGTGCCAGCAGCCAATACGAGCAGTACTTC
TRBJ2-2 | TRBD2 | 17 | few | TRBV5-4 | CASRLGLAGGNTGELFF | TGTGCCAGCAGACTTGGACTAGCGGGGGGTAACACCGGGGAGCTGTTTTTT
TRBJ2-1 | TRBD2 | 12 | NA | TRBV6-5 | CASTRGGNEQFF | TGTGCCAGCACCCGGGGGGGCAATGAGCAGTTCTTC
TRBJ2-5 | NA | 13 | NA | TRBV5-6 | CASSSWTQETQYF | TGTGCCAGCAGCTCCTGGACTCAAGAGACCCAGTACTTC
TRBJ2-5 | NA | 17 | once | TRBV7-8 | CASSLVLAVGSRETQYF | TGTGCCAGCAGCTTAGTTCTCGCGGTTGGGAGCAGGGAGACCCAGTACTTC
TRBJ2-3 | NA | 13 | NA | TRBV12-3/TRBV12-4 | CASSLELTDTQYF | TGTGCCAGCAGTTTAGAACTCACAGATACGCAGTATTTT
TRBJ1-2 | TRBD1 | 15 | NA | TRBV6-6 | CASSYRGGQGSSYTF | TGTGCCAGCAGTTACAGGGGGGGACAGGGAAGCAGCTACACCTTC
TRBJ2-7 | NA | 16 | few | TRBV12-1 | CASSPNPGKSGNEQYF | TGTGCCAGCAGCCCCAACCCCGGGAAATCGGGTAACGAGCAGTACTTC
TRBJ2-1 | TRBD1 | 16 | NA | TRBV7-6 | CASSLASLQGRNEQFF | TGTGCCAGCAGCTTAGCGTCCCTACAGGGGAGAAATGAGCAGTTCTTC
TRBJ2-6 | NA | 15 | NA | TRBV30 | CAWSGSRAGANVLTF | TGTGCCTGGAGCGGGTCACGGGCTGGGGCCAACGTCCTGACTTTC
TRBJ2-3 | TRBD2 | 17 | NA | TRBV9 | CASSPEVGTSGRNTQYF | TGTGCCAGCAGCCCCGAGGTGGGGACTAGCGGGAGGAATACGCAGTATTTT
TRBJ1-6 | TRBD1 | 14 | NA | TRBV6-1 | CASSRDRDNSPLHF | TGTGCCAGCAGTCGGGACAGGGATAATTCACCCCTCCACTTT
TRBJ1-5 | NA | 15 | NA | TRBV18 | CASSGNGGGNQPQHF | TGTGCCAGCTCCGGAAATGGCGGGGGGAATCAGCCCCAGCATTTT
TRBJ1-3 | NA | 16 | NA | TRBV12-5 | CASVAGGGGFGNTIYF | TGTGCTAGTGTTGCGGGGGGTGGCGGGTTTGGAAACACCATATATTTT
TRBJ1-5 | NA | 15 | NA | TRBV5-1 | CASSLSPGNNQPQHF | TGCGCCAGCAGCCTCTCGCCAGGGAACAATCAGCCCCAGCATTTT
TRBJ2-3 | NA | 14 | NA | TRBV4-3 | CASSQGGSTDTQYF | TGCGCCAGCAGCCAAGGCGGGAGCACAGATACGCAGTATTTT
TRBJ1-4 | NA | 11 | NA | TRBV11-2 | CASSFDNQLFF | TGTGCCAGCAGCTTCGACAACCAGCTGTTTTTT
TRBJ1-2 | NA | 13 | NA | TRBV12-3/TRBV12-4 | CASSFIRDYGYTF | TGTGCCAGCAGTTTCATCCGGGACTATGGCTACACCTTC
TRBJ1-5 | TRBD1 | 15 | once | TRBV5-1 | CASSLSTGVNQPQHF | TGCGCCAGCAGCTTGAGTACAGGGGTCAATCAGCCCCAGCATTTT
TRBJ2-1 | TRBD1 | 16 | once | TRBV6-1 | CASSEGGTAPYNEQFF | TGTGCCAGCAGTGAAGGGGGGACAGCCCCCTACAATGAGCAGTTCTTC
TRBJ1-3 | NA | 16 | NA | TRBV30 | CAWSAYPKVSGNTIYF | TGTGCCTGGAGTGCCTACCCCAAAGTCTCTGGAAACACCATATATTTT
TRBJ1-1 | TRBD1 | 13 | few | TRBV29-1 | CSVRLTGSPEAFF | TGCAGCGTCCGCCTGACAGGGTCCCCTGAAGCTTTCTTT
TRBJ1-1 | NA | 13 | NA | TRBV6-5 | CASRPGIAGEAFF | TGTGCCAGCAGGCCCGGAATAGCGGGTGAAGCTTTCTTT
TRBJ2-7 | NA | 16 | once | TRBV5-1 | CASSLGGGVRSYEQYF | TGCGCCAGCAGCTTGGGAGGGGGAGTTCGCTCCTACGAGCAGTACTTC